A selection of T cell receptor beta chains follows, all from one sample in a study of cytomegalovirus exposure and HLA in healthy donors. Here immunoSEQ multiplex PCR was the method, and the copy in TCRdb shows in-frame clones only, minus some. In the table there are 85,000 to 130,000 clones, around 75% of which are singletons. Sequencing was carried out using PBMCs. These receptors all come from a female donor in good health and CMV-seronegative. CDR3s include the opening cysteine and the closing phenylalanine or tryptophan. Each record gives: CDR3 DNA, CDR3 protein, clone size, D gene, V gene, J gene. D genes are given only for firm matches. Part of the rows lack a size; the others show once, few, many or a class for expanded clones.

CDR3 DNA: TGTGCCAGCAGCTTTGGTAGCGGGAGTATGGACGAGCAGTACTTC
CDR3 protein: CASSFGSGSMDEQYF
clone size: NA
D gene: TRBD2
V gene: TRBV7-9
J gene: TRBJ2-7

CDR3 DNA: TGTGCCAGCAGCAAAGAGGGCACCCGGGGCAATCAGCCCCAGCATTTT
CDR3 protein: CASSKEGTRGNQPQHF
clone size: NA
D gene: NA
V gene: TRBV7-8
J gene: TRBJ1-5

CDR3 DNA: TGTGCCAGCAGTTTACCCTCCAGAAACGCGAGACAGGAGAGCTCCTACAATGAGCAGTTCTTC
CDR3 protein: CASSLPSRNARQESSYNEQFF
clone size: NA
D gene: NA
V gene: TRBV28
J gene: TRBJ2-1

CDR3 DNA: TGTGCCAGCAGACGTCCGGGACAGGGATCCTACGAGCAGTACTTC
CDR3 protein: CASRRPGQGSYEQYF
clone size: NA
D gene: TRBD1
V gene: TRBV5-8
J gene: TRBJ2-7

CDR3 DNA: TGTGCCAGCAGCCCCGGCCTAGCGGGAGTTGAGCAGTACTTC
CDR3 protein: CASSPGLAGVEQYF
clone size: NA
D gene: TRBD2
V gene: TRBV27
J gene: TRBJ2-7

CDR3 DNA: TGTGCCAGCAGCAGCCCTAGCGGCGATTTGGATACGCAGTATTTT
CDR3 protein: CASSSPSGDLDTQYF
clone size: NA
D gene: TRBD2
V gene: TRBV5-4
J gene: TRBJ2-3

CDR3 DNA: TGTGCCGTAAAAGGGGGCGCGGTAATGGAGACCCAGTACTTC
CDR3 protein: CAVKGGAVMETQYF
clone size: NA
D gene: TRBD1
V gene: TRBV30
J gene: TRBJ2-5

CDR3 DNA: TGTGCCAGCGGGGACAGGGGAAACTATGGCTACACCTTC
CDR3 protein: CASGDRGNYGYTF
clone size: NA
D gene: TRBD1
V gene: TRBV2
J gene: TRBJ1-2

CDR3 DNA: TGTGCCTGGAGTGTACGAGACAGGGGTGAAAAACTGTTTTTT
CDR3 protein: CAWSVRDRGEKLFF
clone size: NA
D gene: TRBD1
V gene: TRBV30
J gene: TRBJ1-4

CDR3 DNA: TGTGCCAGCAGCCCCCGGGACAGGAGAGGGTACGAGCAGTACTTC
CDR3 protein: CASSPRDRRGYEQYF
clone size: few
D gene: TRBD1
V gene: TRBV7-9
J gene: TRBJ2-7

CDR3 DNA: TGTGCCAGCAGCTTGGTCCCGACAGGCGGATTCGTCGTGGAGCCCCAGCATTTT
CDR3 protein: CASSLVPTGGFVVEPQHF
clone size: NA
D gene: NA
V gene: TRBV5-8
J gene: TRBJ1-5

CDR3 DNA: TGTGCCAGCAGCTTACCCAGGGGTACTGAAGCTTTCTTT
CDR3 protein: CASSLPRGTEAFF
clone size: NA
D gene: NA
V gene: TRBV7-2
J gene: TRBJ1-1

CDR3 DNA: TGTGCCAGCAGTTACTCTTATACAGGGGCCTCCTACGAGCAGTACTTC
CDR3 protein: CASSYSYTGASYEQYF
clone size: NA
D gene: TRBD1
V gene: TRBV6-5
J gene: TRBJ2-7

CDR3 DNA: TGTGCCAGCAGTTTAGGGATGACGGGGGGCTACACCTTC
CDR3 protein: CASSLGMTGGYTF
clone size: NA
D gene: NA
V gene: TRBV28
J gene: TRBJ1-2

CDR3 DNA: TGTGCCAGCAGCATTTCTGACAGGCCGTCTAACTATGGCTACACCTTC
CDR3 protein: CASSISDRPSNYGYTF
clone size: once
D gene: NA
V gene: TRBV5-6
J gene: TRBJ1-2

CDR3 DNA: TGTGCCATCAGTGACCCGTCGCCGGGACTAGCGGGAGACCAAGAGCAGTTCTTC
CDR3 protein: CAISDPSPGLAGDQEQFF
clone size: NA
D gene: TRBD2
V gene: TRBV10-3
J gene: TRBJ2-1

CDR3 DNA: TGTGCCAGCAGCTGGACTAGCGGTACCTACGAGCAGTACTTC
CDR3 protein: CASSWTSGTYEQYF
clone size: few
D gene: TRBD2
V gene: TRBV7-2
J gene: TRBJ2-7

CDR3 DNA: TGTGCCAGCAGCCAAGTCGGGACTAGCGGTATAGATACGCAGTATTTT
CDR3 protein: CASSQVGTSGIDTQYF
clone size: NA
D gene: TRBD2
V gene: TRBV7-2
J gene: TRBJ2-3

CDR3 DNA: TGCGCCAGCAGCTTGGGGGCCGGGACAGACGAAGCTTTCTTT
CDR3 protein: CASSLGAGTDEAFF
clone size: NA
D gene: TRBD1
V gene: TRBV5-1
J gene: TRBJ1-1

CDR3 DNA: TGTGCCATCAACACTAGGATGCGAGGGAATGAGCAGTTCTTC
CDR3 protein: CAINTRMRGNEQFF
clone size: NA
D gene: NA
V gene: TRBV10-3
J gene: TRBJ2-1

CDR3 DNA: TGTGCCAGCAGCTTCTCAGGGTCTAACACTGAAGCTTTCTTT
CDR3 protein: CASSFSGSNTEAFF
clone size: NA
D gene: NA
V gene: TRBV11-2
J gene: TRBJ1-1

CDR3 DNA: TGTGCCAGCAGTGTGGTAGAACAGGAGAACACTGAAGCTTTCTTT
CDR3 protein: CASSVVEQENTEAFF
clone size: once
D gene: NA
V gene: TRBV28
J gene: TRBJ1-1